The 18 T cell receptor beta chains presented below share a single source sample, sequenced in a study of blood T cell repertoires in COVID-19. Profiling relied on immunoSEQ multiplex PCR, and the TCRdb table lists in-frame clones only, not all of them. The sample has under 350,000 clones, roughly 90% seen once. Sequenced: peripheral blood. The receptor set was obtained from a man in his fifties or sixties with acute or convalescent COVID-19.

The chain recombines TRBV7-6 with TRBJ2-7; 9 nucleotides align to TRBD2. The germline gives CDR1 SGHVS, CDR2 FNYEAQ. This CDR3 has 15 residues. V dropped 8 bases and J dropped 4; count of bases not matched to a gene: 12. For the CDR3, the DNA is TGTGCCAGCTCGAGGGGTAGCGGGGGTTGGTACGAGCAGTACTTC. It is translated as CASSRGSGGWYEQYF.

The gene calls are TRBV2 and TRBJ2-1; TRBD2 might be the D (5 bases). V lost 4 bases, J lost 10 bases, and 14 bases lay in between. CDR3 length: 13 amino acids. Per germline, CDR1 SNHLY and CDR2 FYNNEI. CDR3 in amino acids: CASSVGPGGEQFF. CDR3 nucleotides: TGTGCCAGCAGTGTCGGCCCTGGAGGAGAGCAGTTCTTC.

A few counts support this clone. V is TRBV7-9 and J is TRBJ2-1; 9 bases are shared with TRBD1. Unmatched junction bases numbered 9, after V lost 4 bases and J lost 2 bases. This CDR3 has 17 residues. Germline assignment: CDR1 SEHNR and CDR2 FQNEAQ (reference sequence). The CDR3 spells CASSYPLNRGPYNEQFF. The CDR3 DNA reads as TGTGCCAGCAGCTATCCATTAAACAGGGGGCCCTACAATGAGCAGTTCTTC. Variable domain in full (rest from reference TRBV7-9 and TRBJ2-1): DTGVSQNPRHKITKRGQNVTFRCDPISEHNRLYWYRQTLGQGPEFLTYFQNEAQLEKSRLLSDRFSAERPKGSFSTLEIQRTEQGDSAMYLCASSYPLNRGPYNEQFFGPGTRLTVL.

The chain is built from TRBV5-6 and TRBJ1-1; no reliable D call. Trimming pared 5 bases from V and 0 bases from J, leaving 14 bases between. The germline V gene encodes CDR1 SGHDT and CDR2 YYEEEE. The CDR3 is 15 residues long. The CDR3 is CASSSPVSVNTEAFF. CDR3 sequence (DNA): TGTGCCAGCAGTTCCCCGGTTAGCGTGAACACTGAAGCTTTCTTT.

Comments on this clone: A read error may produce the germline difference seen at one junction end. The chain uses TRBV7-2 and TRBJ1-2; 8 nucleotides line up with TRBD1. Germline CDR1 is SGHTA and CDR2 is FQGNSA. The CDR3 is 15 amino acids. The CDR3 sequence: CASSLLSGTGVELSF. The CDR3 region has the DNA TGTGCCAGCAGCCTACTATCCGGGACAGGCGTCGAGTTATCCTTC.

The rearrangement links TRBV2 to TRBJ2-7; TRBD1 matches at 7 bases. J lost 3 bases, V lost 7 bases, and 9 bases had no gene match. The CDR3 contains 14 residues. Per the germline V gene, CDR1 is SNHLY and CDR2 is FYNNEI. The CDR3 DNA is TGTGCCAGCAAACCACAGGGGTCCCACTACGAGCAGTACTTC. Amino acids: CASKPQGSHYEQYF.

The CDR3 DNA reads as TGTGCCAGCAGCCAGCAGAGCGGGGGATTTGAGCAGTTCTTC. This sequence encodes CASSQQSGGFEQFF. This chain joins TRBV3-1 (or the pseudogene TRBV3-2) and TRBJ2-1, with 8 bases fitting TRBD2. Germline-derived CDR1 and CDR2 are LGHDT and YNNKEL (reference sequence). The J segment lost 9 bases and the V segment lost 3 bases, leaving 7 bases of the junction unmatched. The CDR3 runs to 14 residues.

Concerning this clone: Other DNA sequences in the same sample also yield this CDR3. The V and J genes are TRBV5-8 and TRBJ1-1; D not resolved. V was cut by 0 bases and J by 1 base, with 4 bases left in between. This CDR3 is 13 amino acids long. The germline gives CDR1 SGHTS, CDR2 YDEGEE. The CDR3 DNA follows: TGTGCCAGCAGCTTGGGAGGGAACACTGAAGCTTTCTTT. The encoded protein is CASSLGGNTEAFF.

The CDR3 DNA is TGTGCCAGCAGCTCGGGACTAGAAATGGGAAACAATGAGCAGTTCTTC. Its protein is CASSSGLEMGNNEQFF. The chain recombines TRBV4-2 with TRBJ2-1, with 8 nucleotides matching TRBD2. Germline-derived CDR1 and CDR2 are LGHNA and YNFKEQ. The CDR3 has 16 residues. Trimming cost V 5 bases and J 5 bases; bases outside gene matches: 11.

V and J are TRBV7-9 and TRBJ2-7, with 9 bases lining up with TRBD2. V was pared by 8 bases and J by 8 bases, with 16 bases of the junction left unmatched. Looked up from germline, CDR1 is SEHNR and CDR2 is FQNEAQ (reference sequence). The CDR3 consists of 15 residues. CDR3 nucleotide sequence: TGTGCCAGCGGACCCAGCGGGGGGACCCTAATAAAGCAGTACTTC. Translating gives CASGPSGGTLIKQYF.

CDR3 sequence: CASSVHRATYNEQFF. The DNA of the CDR3 is TGTGCCAGCAGCGTCCACAGGGCCACCTACAATGAGCAGTTCTTC. The gene calls are TRBV9 and TRBJ2-1, with D perhaps matching TRBD1 (6 bases). Germline V gene lookup returns CDR1 SGDLS and CDR2 YYNGEE. There are 15 residues in the CDR3. The V and J ends lost 2 bases and 2 bases respectively, with 11 bases between them. The variable domain in full, completed from reference TRBV9 and TRBJ2-1, reads DSGVTQTPKHLITATGQRVTLRCSPRSGDLSVYWYQQSLDQGLQFLIQYYNGEERAKGNILERFSAQQFPDLHSELNLSSLELGDSALYFCASSVHRATYNEQFFGPGTRLTVL.

The chain is built from TRBV21-1 and TRBJ1-2. TRBV21-1 is a pseudogene locus. This CDR3 has 14 residues. CDR3 in amino acids: CASSKDRGAYGYTF. CDR3 nucleotides: TGTGCCAGCAGCAAAGATCGGGGAGCCTATGGCTACACCTTC.

The chain links TRBV7-9 to TRBJ1-2; D unresolved. Germline V gene data show CDR1 as SEHNR and CDR2 as FQNEAQ (reference sequence). V was pared by 1 base and J by 6 bases, with 15 bases between. This CDR3 spans 15 amino acids. The CDR3 coding sequence is TGTGCCAGCAGCTTAGGCTCGGGAGGGTCGGATGGCTACACCTTC. This gives the protein CASSLGSGGSDGYTF.

With regard to this clone: Other DNA sequences from this sample encode an identical CDR3 as well. The rearrangement joins TRBV4-2 to TRBJ1-2, with TRBD1 matching over 7 bases. The CDR3 sequence is 14 residues long. CDR1 and CDR2 from the germline V gene are LGHNA and YNFKEQ. The trim removed 3 bases at V and 4 bases at J, leaving 5 bases unmatched. The DNA for the CDR3 is TGTGCCAGCAGCCAGGACGGGACAGTCTATGGCTACACCTTC. Translated, it gives CASSQDGTVYGYTF.

The chain recombines TRBV7-7 with TRBJ2-7, with D possibly TRBD2 on 5 matching bases. CDR1 and CDR2 from the germline V gene are SSHAT and FNYEAQ (reference sequence). CDR3 length: 15 amino acids. In DNA form, the CDR3 reads TGTGCGGTCAACCTAGCCGGATCCCCGTCGGGCGAGCAGTACTTC. Protein: CAVNLAGSPSGEQYF.

V gene TRBV3-1 (or the pseudogene TRBV3-2) combines with J gene TRBJ2-5, with unresolved D. The CDR3 contains 13 residues. CDR1 is LGHDT, CDR2 YNNKEL, per germline (reference sequence). V was shortened by 1 base and J by 5 bases, with 8 bases between the two germline ends. CDR3 sequence reads: CASSQGVGETQYF. The CDR3 coding sequence is TGTGCCAGCAGCCAAGGGGTCGGGGAGACCCAGTACTTC.

This clone was seen just once. V is TRBV5-1 and J is TRBJ1-4, with D maybe TRBD1 (6 bases). Germline assignment: CDR1 SGHRS and CDR2 YFSETQ. The V gene lost 4 bases and the J gene lost 5 bases, with 18 bases spanning the gap. CDR3 length equals 16 residues. Here the CDR3 reads CASSQTVARGNEKLFF. The CDR3 nucleotides read TGCGCCAGCAGCCAGACGGTGGCAAGGGGGAATGAAAAACTGTTTTTT.

The chain uses TRBV9 and TRBJ2-2, with 11 bases fitting TRBD2. Germline CDR1 reads SGDLS; CDR2 reads YYNGEE. CDR3 length: 18 amino acids. The ends lost 0 bases at V and 4 bases at J; junction bases unmatched: 8. CDR3 residues: CASSVVVLAGGLTGELFF. CDR3 coding DNA: TGTGCCAGCAGCGTAGTGGTTCTAGCGGGGGGCCTCACCGGGGAGCTGTTTTTT.